The 24 T cell receptor beta chains reported below all come from one sample, sequenced in a study of cytomegalovirus exposure and HLA in healthy donors. Both 60 Vbeta primers and 13 Jbeta primers went into the PCR. Produced via immunoSEQ multiplex PCR; TCRdb's table is partial and in-frame only. The sample includes 150,000 to 200,000 clones, around 80% of them seen just once. Source material: PBMCs. Receptors originate from a woman aged 40 to 55 in good health and CMV-seronegative.

The chain is built from TRBV21-1 and TRBJ1-2. TRBV21-1 is a pseudogene segment. This CDR3 contains 13 residues. The CDR3 reads CASSKGIAGEYTF. The CDR3 DNA follows: TGTGCCAGCAGCAAAGGCATTGCGGGGGAGTACACCTTC.

A single count supports this clone. This chain uses TRBV30 with TRBJ1-1, with D tentatively TRBD1 (6 bases). V lost 2 bases, J lost 0 bases, and 13 bases lay in between. The CDR3 has 15 residues. Germline CDR1 GTSNPN, CDR2 SVGIG (reference sequence). For the CDR3, the DNA is TGTGCCTGGAGTCTCGCAGGGGCGATGAACACTGAAGCTTTCTTT. This sequence encodes CAWSLAGAMNTEAFF.

The rearrangement uses TRBV9 and TRBJ2-3; 8 bases line up with TRBD1. This CDR3 is built from 16 residues. Germline CDR1 reads SGDLS; CDR2 reads YYNGEE. Trimming removed 4 bases from V and 3 bases from J; junction bases left unmatched: 10. The CDR3 DNA follows: TGTGCCAGCAGCACACCGACAGGGGCGGTAACAGATACGCAGTATTTT. Translating it yields CASSTPTGAVTDTQYF.

V gene TRBV4-1 combines with J gene TRBJ1-5, with a weak D call TRBD1 (6 bases). CDR3 length: 16 amino acids. Trimming shortened V by 1 base and J by 0 bases, and 10 bases separated the two germline ends. Germline V gives CDR1 MGHRA, CDR2 YSYEKL. CDR3 sequence: CASSQAGTPSNQPQHF. Here the CDR3 DNA reads TGCGCCAGCAGCCAAGCGGGGACACCTAGCAATCAGCCCCAGCATTTT.

J is TRBJ2-2 and V is TRBV6-6, with D perhaps matching TRBD2 (6 bases). Trimming took 7 bases from V and 4 from J, leaving 16 bases between them. CDR3 length: 15 amino acids. CDR1 MNHNY and CDR2 SVGAGI come from the germline V gene (reference sequence). The CDR3 region is CASNRGMGFTGELFF. CDR3 DNA: TGTGCCAGCAACCGCGGGATGGGTTTCACCGGGGAGCTGTTTTTT.

The CDR3 here is CASSLLARNEQFF. CDR3 nucleotide sequence: TGTGCCAGCAGCTTACTAGCGCGGAATGAGCAGTTCTTC. This chain connects TRBV7-7 to TRBJ2-1; D is perhaps TRBD2 (6 bases). Germline V gives CDR1 SSHAT, CDR2 FNYEAQ (reference sequence). The V end lost 2 bases, the J end lost 7 bases, and 9 bases lay between the germline ends. The CDR3 has 13 residues.

The chain recombines TRBV30 with TRBJ1-1; the D is unclear. Between the trimmed V and J ends, which lost 3 bases and 1 base, there was a span of 9 bases. Germline V gene sequence: CDR1 GTSNPN, CDR2 SVGIG (reference sequence). The CDR3 consists of 13 residues. This CDR3 reads CAWSGLGNTEAFF. CDR3 coding DNA: TGTGCCTGGAGCGGACTGGGGAACACTGAAGCTTTCTTT. The entire variable domain, with the rest obtained from reference TRBV30 and TRBJ1-1, is as follows: SQTIHQWPATLVQPVGSPLSLECTVEGTSNPNLYWYRQAAGRGLQLLFYSVGIGQISSEVPQNLSASRPQDRQFILSSKKLLLSDSGFYLCAWSGLGNTEAFFGQGTRLTVV.

The rearrangement uses TRBV6-5 and TRBJ1-4; no clear D gene. This CDR3 has 16 residues. Germline lookup yields CDR1 MNHEY and CDR2 SVGAGI. V was clipped by 4 bases and J by 0 bases, with 12 bases between them. CDR3 sequence reads: CASSFRESSTNEKLFF. As DNA, the CDR3 is TGTGCCAGCAGTTTCCGTGAGTCATCAACTAATGAAAAACTGTTTTTT.

V and J are TRBV5-1 and TRBJ1-4, with D possibly matching TRBD1 (5 bases). The length of the CDR3 is 14 residues. V gave up 1 base and J gave up 7 bases, with 11 bases separating them. The germline V gene encodes CDR1 SGHRS and CDR2 YFSETQ. The CDR3 is CASSLWEGSEKLFF. The CDR3, as DNA: TGCGCCAGCAGCTTGTGGGAGGGGAGTGAAAAACTGTTTTTT.

The chain's CDR3 is CASSLRTDQPQHF. The CDR3 DNA reads as TGTGCCAGCAGCTTACGTACGGATCAGCCCCAGCATTTT. The rearrangement links TRBV7-8 to TRBJ1-5; D uncertain. Trimming left V 2 bases short and J 5 bases short, with 7 bases between. This CDR3 comprises 13 residues. CDR1 and CDR2 (germline): SGHVS, FQNEAQ.

The chain uses TRBV2 and TRBJ1-1; 10 bases are shared with TRBD1. The trim removed 7 bases at V and 4 bases at J, leaving 12 bases unmatched. Germline V CDR1 and CDR2: SNHLY, FYNNEI. The CDR3 length is 16 residues. The CDR3 DNA sequence: TGTGCCAGCATTCGGGACAGGGGCATTGGTAGCACTGAAGCTTTCTTT. This codes for CASIRDRGIGSTEAFF.

The chain employs TRBV19 and TRBJ2-7; TRBD1 might be the D (6 bases). Germline CDR1 LNHDA, CDR2 SQIVND (reference sequence). V was trimmed by 6 bases and J by 4 bases, leaving 16 bases between them. This CDR3 has 14 amino acids. CDR3 loop: CASSNRDNPYEQYF. The CDR3 nucleotides are TGTGCCAGTAGCAACCGGGACAACCCGTACGAGCAGTACTTC.

For the CDR3, the DNA is TGTGCCACCAGCAGAGATCGGTTCGTGGAGACCCAGTACTTC. Its translation: CATSRDRFVETQYF. This chain connects TRBV15 to TRBJ2-5, with unresolved D. With 0 bases removed from V and 5 bases from J, the gap between germline ends came to 10 bases. CDR3 length: 14 amino acids. CDR1 is LNHNV and CDR2 is YYDKDF in the germline V gene (reference sequence).

V and J are TRBV19 and TRBJ2-2, with TRBD2 matching 7 bases. V trimming: 1 base; J trimming: 6 bases; junction bases outside the gene matches: 8. The CDR3 consists of 16 residues. The germline gives CDR1 LNHDA, CDR2 SQIVND (reference sequence). The CDR3: CASSIVFTRGSGELFF. The CDR3, as DNA: TGTGCCAGTAGTATAGTTTTCACGCGGGGGTCCGGGGAGCTGTTTTTT.

This sequence joins TRBV7-2 and TRBJ1-1; TRBD1 might be the D (5 bases). Germline loops: CDR1 SGHTA, CDR2 FQGNSA. Trimming pared 5 bases from V and 4 bases from J, leaving 14 bases between. The CDR3 covers 14 residues. This CDR3 is CASSLGHFITEAFF. CDR3 coding DNA: TGTGCCAGCAGCCTAGGACATTTTATCACTGAAGCTTTCTTT.

The chain couples TRBV5-5 to TRBJ2-7, with 10 bases lining up with TRBD1. Trimming removed 4 bases from V and 1 base from J; junction bases left unmatched: 8. Germline loops: CDR1 SGHKS, CDR2 YYEKEE (reference sequence). The CDR3 covers 16 residues. In DNA, the CDR3 is TGTGCCAGCAGCCTGAGACAGGGGGCGGGTTCCTACGAGCAGTACGTC. This translates into CASSLRQGAGSYEQYV.

The CDR3 sequence: CASRPGLTYEQYF. Written as DNA, the CDR3 is TGTGCCAGCAGACCTGGACTGACCTACGAGCAGTACTTC. The chain couples TRBV5-4 to TRBJ2-7, with a tentative D call TRBD2 (5 bases). CDR1 is SGHNT and CDR2 is YYREEE in the germline V gene (reference sequence). V was cut by 5 bases and J by 2 bases, with 11 bases left in between. This CDR3 comprises 13 residues.

This clone occurred a few times. The chain is built from TRBV11-2 and TRBJ2-7, with 9 bases aligning to TRBD2. V gave up 4 bases and J gave up 0 bases; unmatched junction bases: 4. This CDR3 spans 15 amino acids. The germline V gene encodes CDR1 SGHAT and CDR2 FQNNGV. CDR3 bases: TGTGCCAGCAGCTATCGACTAGCGGACTCCTACGAGCAGTACTTC. Its protein product is CASSYRLADSYEQYF.

The V call is TRBV5-1, the J call TRBJ2-5, with 7 bases lining up with TRBD2. The germline V gene encodes CDR1 SGHRS and CDR2 YFSETQ. The V segment lost 1 base and the J segment 2 bases; nucleotides outside the gene matches: 11. The CDR3 consists of 17 residues. The CDR3 nucleotides read TGCGCCAGCAGCTTGTTCGGGGCGGGAGCCCTACAAGAGACCCAGTACTTC. It encodes CASSLFGAGALQETQYF.

V and J are TRBV11-3 and TRBJ1-2; the match to TRBD1 covers 7 bases. The J segment lost 1 base and the V segment lost 5 bases, leaving 4 bases of the junction unmatched. Germline assignment: CDR1 SGHNT and CDR2 YENEEA. This CDR3 contains 14 residues. The CDR3 sequence: CASSLSGGNYGYTF. The DNA of the CDR3 is TGTGCCAGCAGCCTTTCAGGGGGTAACTATGGCTACACCTTC.

The rearrangement uses TRBV5-3 and TRBJ2-7, with 7 nucleotides matching TRBD2. TRBV5-3 is sorted into the ORF group, with uncertain function. Unmatched junction bases numbered 15, after V lost 3 bases and J lost 12 bases. This CDR3 comprises 14 residues. The CDR3 loop is CARSSTREDPGGYV. The CDR3 DNA sequence: TGTGCCAGAAGCTCAACTCGGGAGGACCCTGGTGGGTACGTC.

The V call is TRBV2, the J call TRBJ1-4; 7 bases are shared with TRBD1. The length of the CDR3 is 14 residues. V was clipped by 7 bases and J by 7 bases; unmatched bases: 9. In germline, CDR1 is SNHLY, CDR2 FYNNEI. CDR3 DNA: TGTGCCAGCACCCAGGGGGTCGCGAGTGAAAAACTGTTTTTT. This sequence encodes CASTQGVASEKLFF.

Remarks on this clone: The same CDR3 also results from other DNA sequences found in this sample. The chain has TRBV15 and TRBJ1-5; D not certain. The V gene lost 0 bases and the J gene lost 3 bases, with 9 bases spanning the gap. Looked up from germline, CDR1 is LNHNV and CDR2 is YYDKDF (reference sequence). This CDR3 is built from 15 residues. CDR3 region: CATSRDPGSNQPQHF. The CDR3 nucleotides read TGTGCCACCAGCAGAGATCCAGGCTCCAATCAGCCCCAGCATTTT. The full variable domain, with the rest looked up from reference TRBV15 and TRBJ1-5, is DAMVIQNPRYQVTQFGKPVTLSCSQTLNHNVMYWYQQKSSQAPKLLFHYYDKDFNNEADTPDNFQSRRPNTSFCFLDIRSPGLGDTAMYLCATSRDPGSNQPQHFGDGTRLSIL.

The CDR3: CASSVDEPEFEQFF. In DNA, the CDR3 is TGTGCCAGCAGCGTAGACGAGCCGGAGTTCGAGCAGTTCTTC. V gene TRBV9 combines with J gene TRBJ2-1; D not certain. The ends were cut back, 0 bases at V and 10 bases at J, with 14 bases in the middle. This CDR3 spans 14 amino acids. Germline loops: CDR1 SGDLS, CDR2 YYNGEE.